The 2 T cell receptor beta chains below were found in one sample sequenced in a study of blood T cells in healthy people across ages (dated by TCRdb to between 2014 and 2016). The receptor library was made with 5' RACE. TCRdb shows the sequencer as Illumina HiSeq 2500. A second PCR of about 6 to 11 cycles was run with a J-beta primer mix and a sample-barcoded 5' primer. TCRdb reworked the public reads: Q25 trimming with fastp, MiXCR clone assembly, productive beta chains retained. Merged by CDR3 protein, the rows form single entries marked with the most common genes and DNA. In this sample the table shows hundreds of thousands of distinct CDR3 sequences, about 56% of which occur a single time. About 26% of the sample is held by the ten biggest clonotypes. The source material was blood. These receptors were obtained from a man aged 35-49 years in good health.

CDR3 bases: TGCAGCGTTGATCCAGGACAGGGGGGCTATGGCTACACCTTC. Protein sequence: CSVDPGQGGYGYTF. The chain recombines TRBV29-1 with TRBJ1-2, with 10 bases fitting TRBD1. CDR3 length: 14 amino acids. The V and J ends lost 3 bases and 4 bases, in that order; junction bases with no gene match: 5. The germline gives CDR1 SQVTM, CDR2 ANQGSEA.

V and J are TRBV12-5 and TRBJ1-2; TRBD1 is a possible D gene (6 bases). V shed 4 bases and J shed 13 bases, with 22 bases lying between them. The CDR3 is 14 amino acids. Germline loops: CDR1 LGHNT, CDR2 FRNRAP. The chain's CDR3 is CASGSRGRQGSGTF. The CDR3 coding sequence is TGTGCTAGTGGTTCCCGGGGACGTCAGGGGTCTGGCACCTTC.